This TCR beta chain comes out of a study of blood T cell repertoires in COVID-19. Study-wide background: The United States, Italy and Spain provided the acute and convalescent COVID-19 samples. T cells, B-cell-depleted T cells, or PBMCs provided the cDNA or gDNA that served as material.

In this sample, this clone turned up a few times. As handled by the study authors: Estimates of nucleated cell counts were drawn from the amplification of reference gene primers. The protocol was immunoSEQ multiplex PCR, while the TCRdb copy is restricted to in-frame clones and leaves out a portion. That table supplies the V and J calls and clone size; D and trimming were determined from the DNA. This table holds approximately 110,000 clones, roughly 85% found once. Trimming left V 1 base short and J 3 bases short, with 10 bases between. The CDR3 runs to 15 residues. The germline CDR1 and CDR2 sequences are SGHTA and FQGNSA.

This clonotype originated in a human donor in a cohort sampled during active COVID-19. The rearrangement links TRBV7-2 to TRBJ1-5; the D is unclear. Sample: peripheral blood. The chain's CDR3 is CASSLDARFNQPQHF. In DNA form, the CDR3 reads TGTGCCAGCAGCTTAGACGCTCGGTTCAATCAGCCCCAGCATTTT.